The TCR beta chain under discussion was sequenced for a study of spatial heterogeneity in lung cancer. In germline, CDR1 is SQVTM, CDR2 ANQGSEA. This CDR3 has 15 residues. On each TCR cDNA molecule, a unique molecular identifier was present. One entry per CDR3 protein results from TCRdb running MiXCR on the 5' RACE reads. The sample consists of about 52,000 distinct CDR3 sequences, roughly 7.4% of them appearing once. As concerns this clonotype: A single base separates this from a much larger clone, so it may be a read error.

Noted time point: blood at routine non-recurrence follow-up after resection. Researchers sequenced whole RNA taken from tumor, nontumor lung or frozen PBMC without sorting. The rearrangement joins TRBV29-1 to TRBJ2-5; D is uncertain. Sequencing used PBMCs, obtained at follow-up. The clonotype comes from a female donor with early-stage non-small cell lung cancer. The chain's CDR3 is CSVDRPSSWQETQCF. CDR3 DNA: TGCAGCGTTGACCGCCCGTCTAGTTGGCAAGAGACCCAGTGCTTC.